The 9 T cell receptor beta chains in this list originate from one sample, sequenced in a study of blood T cell repertoires in COVID-19. Clones were read by immunoSEQ multiplex PCR, and TCRdb kept only the in-frame ones, dropping some. This sample carries 150,000 to 200,000 clones, more than 75% of them seen once, and the ten largest clones take about 4.2%. The sample was peripheral blood. The receptors here all came from a human donor in a cohort sampled during active COVID-19.

This chain links TRBV11-2 with TRBJ2-3, with 7 bases identical to TRBD2. The CDR3 spans 16 residues. Per the germline V gene, CDR1 is SGHAT and CDR2 is FQNNGV. Trimming removed 1 base from V and 5 bases from J; junction bases left unmatched: 9. The DNA of the CDR3 is TGTGCCAGCAGCTTAGCCGGCGGGAGACTCGGAGATACGCAGTATTTT. Translating gives CASSLAGGRLGDTQYF.

The rearrangement joins TRBV6-2 or TRBV6-3 to TRBJ2-3, with 10 bases aligning to TRBD2. J was trimmed by 8 bases and V by 5 bases; bases with no gene match: 7. CDR1 is MNHEY and CDR2 is SVGEGT in the germline V gene. The CDR3 is 14 amino acids. The CDR3 loop reads CASSGPSGSITQYF. The CDR3 coding sequence is TGTGCCAGCAGTGGGCCTAGCGGGAGTATTACGCAGTATTTT.

The chain links TRBV9 to TRBJ2-7, with 8 positions matching TRBD2. The CDR3 extends over 15 amino acids. Germline trimming cut 4 bases from V and 2 bases from J; bases unmatched to any gene: 8. Germline V gives CDR1 SGDLS, CDR2 YYNGEE. CDR3 residues: CASSSRGSGAYEQYF. The CDR3 nucleotides read TGTGCCAGCAGCTCCCGGGGTAGCGGGGCCTACGAGCAGTACTTC.

CDR3 DNA sequence: TGTGCCAGCAGCCCAACCGGGACAGGGCTCTATGGCTACACCTTC. It encodes CASSPTGTGLYGYTF. This chain uses TRBV5-4 with TRBJ1-2, with 9 bases aligning to TRBD1. This CDR3 contains 15 residues. The V segment lost 4 bases and the J segment 4 bases; nucleotides outside the gene matches: 8. Germline V gene data show CDR1 as SGHNT and CDR2 as YYREEE (reference sequence).

The chain couples TRBV4-3 to TRBJ2-1, with TRBD2 matching 7 bases. CDR1 LGHNA and CDR2 YSLEER come from the germline V gene. V was clipped by 4 bases and J by 5 bases; unmatched bases: 2. There are 13 residues in the CDR3. The CDR3 nucleotides are TGCGCCAGCAGCCCGGCGGGGGACAATGAGCAGTTCTTC. Translating gives CASSPAGDNEQFF.

The chain couples TRBV9 to TRBJ1-6; D is ambiguous. The germline V gene has CDR1 SGDLS and CDR2 YYNGEE. Trimming cost V 0 bases and J 7 bases, with 5 bases left between them. This CDR3 is 13 amino acids long. In DNA form, the CDR3 reads TGTGCCAGCAGCGTAGACAGAAATTCACCCCTCCACTTT. Protein: CASSVDRNSPLHF.

The CDR3 protein is CASSSGQNTGELFF. CDR3 bases: TGTGCCAGCAGTTCCGGACAGAACACCGGGGAGCTGTTTTTT. The chain carries TRBV5-4 and TRBJ2-2, with a tentative D call TRBD1 (5 bases). The V and J ends lost 5 bases and 1 base respectively, with 9 bases between them. CDR1 SGHNT and CDR2 YYREEE come from the germline V gene (reference sequence). This CDR3 has 14 residues. Drawing the rest from reference TRBV5-4 and TRBJ2-2, the complete variable domain is ETGVTQSPTHLIKTRGQQVTLRCSSQSGHNTVSWYQQALGQGPQFIFQYYREEENGRGNFPPRFSGLQFPNYSSELNVNALELDDSALYLCASSSGQNTGELFFGEGSRLTVL.

Concerning this clone: The limits of the CDR3 on the DNA are not certain, so only TCRdb's listed CDR3 is given. The chain recombines TRBV7-6 with TRBJ1-1. Germline V gene sequence: CDR1 SGHVS, CDR2 FNYEAQ. The CDR3 spans 12 amino acids, including both terminal residues. The CDR3 loop is CASSSSFGSAFF.

The chain employs TRBV5-1 and TRBJ2-1, with TRBD2 identical over 12 bases. Germline-derived CDR1 and CDR2 are SGHRS and YFSETQ. There are 15 residues in the CDR3. Trimming took 1 base from V and 7 from J; bases not matched to a gene: 3. The CDR3 spells CASSLILAGGNEQFF. Written as DNA, the CDR3 is TGCGCCAGCAGCTTGATACTAGCGGGGGGAAATGAGCAGTTCTTC.